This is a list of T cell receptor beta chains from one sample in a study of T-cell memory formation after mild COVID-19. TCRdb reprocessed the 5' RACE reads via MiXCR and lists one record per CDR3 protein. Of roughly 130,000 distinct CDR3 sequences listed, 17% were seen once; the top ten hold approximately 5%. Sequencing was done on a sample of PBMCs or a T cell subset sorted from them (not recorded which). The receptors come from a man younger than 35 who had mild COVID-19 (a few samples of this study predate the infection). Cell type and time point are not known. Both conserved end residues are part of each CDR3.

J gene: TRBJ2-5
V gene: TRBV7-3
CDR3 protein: CASSITGGETQYF

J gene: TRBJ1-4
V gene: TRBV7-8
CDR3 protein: CASSPLGGKLFF

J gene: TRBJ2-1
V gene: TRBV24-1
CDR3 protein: CATSDPNNNEQFF

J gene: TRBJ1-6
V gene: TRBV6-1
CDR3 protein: CASLGDWNSPLHF

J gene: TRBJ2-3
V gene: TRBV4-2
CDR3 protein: CASSHTGGSTDTQYF

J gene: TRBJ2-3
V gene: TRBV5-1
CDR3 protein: CASSPEGRTDTQYF

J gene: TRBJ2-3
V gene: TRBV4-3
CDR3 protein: CASSQDSRTDTQYF

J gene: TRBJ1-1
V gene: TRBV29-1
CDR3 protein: CSAPGLRNTEAFF

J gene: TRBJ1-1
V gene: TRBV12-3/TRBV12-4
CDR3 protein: CASTENTEAFF

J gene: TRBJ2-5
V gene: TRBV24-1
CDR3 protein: CATSVGTPETQYF

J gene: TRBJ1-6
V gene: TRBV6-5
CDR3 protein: CASSYSNPNSPLHF

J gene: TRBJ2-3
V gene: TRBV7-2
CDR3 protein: CASSYKGFADTQYF

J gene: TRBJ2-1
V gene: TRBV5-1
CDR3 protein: CASSLDPASGGAGEQFF

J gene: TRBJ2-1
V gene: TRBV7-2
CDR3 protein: CASSFDRGNEQFF

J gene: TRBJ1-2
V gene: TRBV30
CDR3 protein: CAWHRGIGYTF

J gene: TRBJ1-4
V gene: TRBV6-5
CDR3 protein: CASSYSKIPGSNEKLFF

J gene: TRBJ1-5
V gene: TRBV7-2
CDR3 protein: CASSLELGGRNQPQHF

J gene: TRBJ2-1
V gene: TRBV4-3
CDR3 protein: CASSPSGGAGNEQFF

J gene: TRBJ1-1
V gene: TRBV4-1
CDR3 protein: CASSQDARTLDTEAFF

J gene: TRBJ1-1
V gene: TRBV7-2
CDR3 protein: CASSFSGTNTEAFF

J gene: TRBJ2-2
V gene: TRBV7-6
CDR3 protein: CASRDTLRGGELFF

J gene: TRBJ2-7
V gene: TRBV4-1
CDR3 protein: CASSQEDKQYF

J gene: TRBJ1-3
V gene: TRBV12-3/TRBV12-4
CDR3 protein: CASGSSGNTIYF

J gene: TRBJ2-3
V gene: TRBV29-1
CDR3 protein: CSVVIRSGGPDTQYF

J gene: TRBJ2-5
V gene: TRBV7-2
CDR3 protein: CASTSPGTISSETQYF

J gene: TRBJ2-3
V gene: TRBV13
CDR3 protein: CASSSTSPDRGRTDTQYF

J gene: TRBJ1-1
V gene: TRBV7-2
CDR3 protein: CASSLSAVPGAFF

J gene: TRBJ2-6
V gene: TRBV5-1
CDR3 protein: CASSPTDSGANVLTF

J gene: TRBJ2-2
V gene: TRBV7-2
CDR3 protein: CASRSAEWMPHGELFF

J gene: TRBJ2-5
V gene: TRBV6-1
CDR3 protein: CASSEVSSGGAQETQYF

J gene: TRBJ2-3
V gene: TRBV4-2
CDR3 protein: CASTRFGGPRTDTQYF

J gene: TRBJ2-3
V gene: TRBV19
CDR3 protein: CASSRGPLDTQYF

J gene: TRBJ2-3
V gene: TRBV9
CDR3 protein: CASSVAGLPGTDTQYF

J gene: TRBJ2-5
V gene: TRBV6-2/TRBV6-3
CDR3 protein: CASSRGGGWPQETQYF

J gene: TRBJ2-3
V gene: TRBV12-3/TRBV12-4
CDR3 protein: CASSPFGGATDTQYF

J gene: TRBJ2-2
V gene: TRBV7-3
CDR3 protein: CASSLAGPQGGELFF

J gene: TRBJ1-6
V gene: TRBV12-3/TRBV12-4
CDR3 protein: CASNGQGNNSPLHF

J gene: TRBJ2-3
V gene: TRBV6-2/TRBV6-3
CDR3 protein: CASRDGQGVVNTDTQYF

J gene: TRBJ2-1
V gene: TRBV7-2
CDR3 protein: CASSLPEQIGQFF